This paragraph covers one T cell receptor (beta chain) sequence. CDR3 length equals 12 residues. Trimming pared 6 bases from V and 7 bases from J, leaving 13 bases between. The germline gives CDR1 WSHSY, CDR2 SAAADI. The sample belongs to a study of blood T cell repertoires in COVID-19. For the study at large: PBMCs, B-cell-depleted T cells, or T cells provided the cDNA or gDNA that made up the material.

Original handling: The assay estimated nucleated cells by amplifying reference gene primers. TCRdb keeps only in-frame clones here, not all; method: immunoSEQ multiplex PCR. That table gives V, J and clone size, and the DNA gave D and trimming. The table shows some 200,000 clones, with around nine tenths occurring only once. This chain uses TRBV10-2 with TRBJ2-7, with TRBD2 as a possible D gene (7 bases). This TCR came from a man between 18 and 29 years old with active or convalescent COVID-19. The sequenced sample consisted of peripheral blood. CDR3: CASSLEGGEQYV. CDR3 nucleotides: TGCGCCAGCAGCCTGGAGGGGGGGGAGCAGTACGTC.